These 25 T cell receptor beta chains were sequenced from one sample in a study of CD8 T cells in ankylosing spondylitis. Study-level points and caveats: Roughly eight highly homologous variants made up a TCR beta motif, and this motif appeared characteristic of ankylosing spondylitis blood.

TCRdb called the 5' RACE reads again in MiXCR, with one record for every CDR3 protein. In the table there are approximately 440,000 distinct CDR3 sequences, roughly 18% of which are singletons. Their recognized antigens are unknown. The sequencing sample was made of blood, either unsorted or a sorted T cell fraction (not recorded which). These receptors were collected from a male donor with ankylosing spondylitis.

This clonotype has only a few counts. The chain is built from TRBV24-1 and TRBJ2-1; 9 nucleotides match TRBD2. In germline, CDR1 is KGHDR, CDR2 SFDVKD. The trim removed 5 bases at V and 10 bases at J, leaving 11 bases unmatched. The CDR3 extends over 15 amino acids. CDR3 bases: TGTGCCACCAGTGCTCCTAGCGGGGTCCATACGGAGCAGTTCTTC. Translated, it gives CATSAPSGVHTEQFF.

The chain is built from TRBV24-1 and TRBJ2-1; a weak D match, TRBD2 (6 bases). Between the trimmed V and J ends, which lost 3 bases and 5 bases, there was a span of 10 bases. The V gene's germline CDR1 is KGHDR and CDR2 SFDVKD. The CDR3 spans 14 residues. In nucleotides, the CDR3 is TGTGCCACCAGTGATCCCGGGAGCCACAATGAGCAGTTCTTC. Translation gives CATSDPGSHNEQFF.

V and J are TRBV20-1 and TRBJ1-5; D remains unclear. Germline lookup yields CDR1 DFQATT and CDR2 SNEGSKA (reference sequence). The CDR3 is made up of 15 amino acids. V lost 0 bases to trimming and J lost 6 bases, with 15 bases between them. The CDR3 sequence is CSARDRAGLSQPQHF. The CDR3 DNA follows: TGCAGTGCTAGAGATCGGGCAGGTCTGTCTCAGCCCCAGCATTTT.

A few counts support this clonotype. CDR3 in amino acids: CASSPFMTAEPNSPLHF. The DNA of the CDR3 is TGTGCCAGCTCACCCTTCATGACGGCAGAACCAAATTCACCCCTCCACTTT. The chain links TRBV18 to TRBJ1-6; D uncertain. The CDR3 runs to 17 residues. V lost 3 bases, J lost 7 bases, and 19 bases lay in between. CDR1 KGHSH and CDR2 LQKENI come from the germline V gene.

The gene calls are TRBV5-1 and TRBJ1-2; no clear D. Germline CDR1 and CDR2: SGHRS and YFSETQ. V was shortened by 0 bases and J by 7 bases, with 16 bases between the two germline ends. The CDR3 is 15 amino acids. The CDR3 sequence is CASSLAENSAFGYTF. The CDR3 DNA is TGCGCCAGCAGCTTGGCCGAGAACAGCGCCTTTGGCTACACCTTC.

This clonotype was found a few times. CDR3 sequence (DNA): TGTGCCAGCTCAAAACAGGGGGATGATCAGCCCCAGCATTTT. Protein: CASSKQGDDQPQHF. The rearrangement links TRBV18 to TRBJ1-5; 8 bases are shared with TRBD1. J gave up 5 bases and V 5 bases, and 5 bases lay outside the gene matches. The CDR3 runs to 14 residues. Germline V gives CDR1 KGHSH, CDR2 LQKENI.

This clonotype was seen many times. V is TRBV4-3 and J is TRBJ1-1; D is possibly TRBD1 (5 bases). CDR1 LGHNA and CDR2 YSLEER come from the germline V gene. V was trimmed by 3 bases and J by 1 base, leaving 9 bases between them. The CDR3 runs to 14 residues. The chain's CDR3 is CASSHPDRNTEAFF. CDR3 DNA: TGCGCCAGCAGCCATCCCGACAGGAACACTGAAGCTTTCTTT.

V gene TRBV3-1 combines with J gene TRBJ1-1; no definite D call. Trimming shortened V by 0 bases and J by 1 base, and 9 bases separated the two germline ends. The CDR3 totals 15 residues. Germline V CDR1 and CDR2: LGHDT, YNNKEL (reference sequence). The CDR3 region has the DNA TGTGCCAGCAGCCAAGAGCGCGAGGGGAACACTGAAGCTTTCTTT. Translating it yields CASSQEREGNTEAFF.

V usage is TRBV6-1 and J usage is TRBJ1-2; D possibly corresponds to TRBD1 (5 bases). The V end lost 10 bases, the J end lost 1 base, and 7 bases lay between the germline ends. The CDR3 has 11 residues. The germline gives CDR1 MNHNS, CDR2 SASEGT. This CDR3 reads CATDINYGYTF. The CDR3 DNA reads as TGTGCCACGGACATTAACTATGGCTACACCTTC.

The chain has TRBV9 and TRBJ1-2; possibly TRBD1 for D (6 bases). This CDR3 has 16 residues. Between the trimmed V and J ends, which lost 0 bases and 5 bases, there was a span of 17 bases. Germline V gene data show CDR1 as SGDLS and CDR2 as YYNGEE. CDR3 coding DNA: TGTGCCAGCAGCGTAGAAGGGGGTGGCATACCGTATGGCTACACCTTC. Encoded protein: CASSVEGGGIPYGYTF. The full variable domain, with the rest looked up from reference TRBV9 and TRBJ1-2, is DSGVTQTPKHLITATGQRVTLRCSPRSGDLSVYWYQQSLDQGLQFLIQYYNGEERAKGNILERFSAQQFPDLHSELNLSSLELGDSALYFCASSVEGGGIPYGYTFGSGTRLTVV.

This clonotype appeared once. The chain uses TRBV6-5 and TRBJ2-1; 7 bases line up with TRBD2. V lost 2 bases and J lost 3; bases outside the gene matches: 4. The CDR3 has 15 amino acids. The germline V gene encodes CDR1 MNHEY and CDR2 SVGAGI. Here the CDR3 reads CASSYAGVNYNEQFF. CDR3 DNA sequence: TGTGCCAGCAGTTACGCGGGAGTCAACTACAATGAGCAGTTCTTC.

In this sample, this clonotype turned up many times. This sequence joins TRBV29-1 and TRBJ1-1; D remains unclear. Germline V CDR1 and CDR2: SQVTM, ANQGSEA. The CDR3 runs to 14 residues. V was pared by 6 bases and J by 3 bases, with 17 bases between. The CDR3 reads CSVLPLAADTEAFF. The DNA for the CDR3 is TGCAGCGTCCTCCCCCTCGCGGCGGACACTGAAGCTTTCTTT.

CDR3 DNA: TGTGCCAGCATCCGGGGCAGAGACTATGGCTACACCTTC. Translated, it gives CASIRGRDYGYTF. This chain joins TRBV6-1 and TRBJ1-2; D possibly corresponds to TRBD1 (5 bases). The CDR3 spans 13 residues. Germline-derived CDR1 and CDR2 are MNHNS and SASEGT. The V end lost 7 bases, the J end lost 3 bases, and 12 bases lay between the germline ends.

Only a few counts were recorded for this clonotype. The chain carries TRBV2 and TRBJ2-1, with TRBD2 identical over 9 bases. Germline CDR1 SNHLY, CDR2 FYNNEI. Unmatched junction bases numbered 6, after V lost 6 bases and J lost 3 bases. The CDR3 totals 15 residues. Here the CDR3 reads CASRVLAGRYNEQFF. The DNA for the CDR3 is TGTGCCAGCAGAGTTCTAGCGGGACGCTACAATGAGCAGTTCTTC.

This chain links TRBV6-5 with TRBJ2-4; the match to TRBD1 covers 10 bases. Germline V gene lookup returns CDR1 MNHEY and CDR2 SVGAGI. This CDR3 is built from 16 residues. V was pared by 3 bases and J by 5 bases, with 7 bases of the junction left unmatched. CDR3 sequence (DNA): TGTGCCAGCAGTTATATATCCGGGACAGGGGAAAACATTCAGTACTTC. Translated: CASSYISGTGENIQYF.

This clonotype turned up a few times. This chain uses TRBV7-2 with TRBJ1-1; 8 bases agree with TRBD1. V shed 7 bases, J shed 5 bases, and the junction held 12 bases outside the gene matches. This CDR3 has 15 amino acids. Germline loops: CDR1 SGHTA, CDR2 FQGNSA. The CDR3, as DNA: TGTGCCAGCACCCCACAGGGGGGGCGCGAGACTGAAGCTTTCTTT. The encoded protein is CASTPQGGRETEAFF.

This sequence joins TRBV6-5 and TRBJ2-1, with D possibly matching TRBD1 (6 bases). This CDR3 has 16 residues. V gave up 4 bases and J gave up 3 bases, with 16 bases separating them. Per the germline V gene, CDR1 is MNHEY and CDR2 is SVGAGI. CDR3 sequence: CASSLQGLADYNEQFF. CDR3 nucleotides: TGTGCCAGCAGTTTACAGGGTCTAGCTGACTACAATGAGCAGTTCTTC.

This clonotype was observed many times. CDR3 amino acids: CASSRGDYEQYF. Here the CDR3 DNA reads TGTGCCAGCAGTCGGGGGGACTACGAGCAGTACTTC. This chain uses TRBV2 with TRBJ2-7, with 7 positions matching TRBD2. Germline-derived CDR1 and CDR2 are SNHLY and FYNNEI. V lost 5 bases to trimming and J lost 3 bases; unmatched junction nucleotides: 1. CDR3 length: 12 amino acids.

This clonotype has just a few counts. V usage is TRBV25-1 and J usage is TRBJ2-1; D is uncertain. With 4 bases removed from V and 1 base from J, the gap between germline ends came to 11 bases. This CDR3 has 15 amino acids. CDR1 is MGHDK and CDR2 is SYGVNS in the germline V gene. The CDR3 nucleotides read TGTGCCAGCAGTGGCTGGGCGTTATCCTACAATGAGCAGTTCTTC. As protein: CASSGWALSYNEQFF.

This chain uses TRBV9 with TRBJ1-2, with TRBD1 identical over 8 bases. The CDR3 runs to 15 residues. The junction had 8 bases not matched to a gene; V was cut back by 0 bases and J by 7 bases. Germline lookup yields CDR1 SGDLS and CDR2 YYNGEE. The CDR3: CASSVAPGGLGGYTF. The DNA of the CDR3 is TGTGCCAGCAGCGTAGCTCCAGGGGGCTTGGGTGGCTACACCTTC.

This clonotype was detected a few times. The rearrangement joins TRBV2 to TRBJ1-2; D gene uncertain. The CDR3 sequence is 13 residues long. Looked up from germline, CDR1 is SNHLY and CDR2 is FYNNEI. Between the trimmed V and J ends, which lost 5 bases and 6 bases, there was a span of 13 bases. Here the CDR3 reads CASSYRGLNGYTF. CDR3 DNA sequence: TGTGCCAGCAGTTATAGAGGGTTAAATGGCTACACCTTC.

The chain uses TRBV3-1 and TRBJ2-2, with 10 bases fitting TRBD2. Germline assignment: CDR1 LGHDT and CDR2 YNNKEL (reference sequence). V shed 4 bases, J shed 1 base, and the junction held 3 bases outside the gene matches. The CDR3 consists of 16 residues. CDR3 sequence reads: CASSLRTSGNTGELFF. The CDR3 nucleotides are TGTGCCAGCAGCCTTCGGACTAGCGGGAACACCGGGGAGCTGTTTTTT.

This chain uses TRBV11-2 with TRBJ1-5; D gene ambiguous. The V gene lost 0 bases and the J gene lost 7 bases, with 10 bases spanning the gap. Germline CDR1 and CDR2: SGHAT and FQNNGV. This CDR3 has 14 amino acids. Here the CDR3 DNA reads TGTGCCAGCAGCTTAGACAGAACTGGGCAGCCCCAGCATTTT. Amino acid sequence: CASSLDRTGQPQHF.

The chain combines TRBV5-1 with TRBJ1-1, with D perhaps TRBD1 (6 bases). The CDR3 runs 14 residues. Trimming removed 0 bases from V and 4 bases from J, with 10 bases in between. CDR1 SGHRS and CDR2 YFSETQ come from the germline V gene. CDR3 in DNA: TGCGCCAGCAGCTTGGTGGGGGGCTCCACTGAAGCTTTCTTT. Its translation: CASSLVGGSTEAFF.

The chain combines TRBV5-1 with TRBJ2-7; perhaps TRBD1 as D (6 bases). The CDR3 has 17 residues. V lost 2 bases to trimming and J lost 0 bases, with 18 bases between them. Germline CDR1 SGHRS, CDR2 YFSETQ. CDR3 in DNA: TGCGCCAGCAGCTTAACGGTCAGTACAGGGAGCTCCTACGAGCAGTACTTC. Translating gives CASSLTVSTGSSYEQYF.